The 18 T cell receptor beta chains below were found in one sample sequenced in a study of T cell responses to AZD1222 COVID-19 vaccine. Assay used: immunoSEQ multiplex PCR; TCRdb lists only in-frame clones, some missing. This table holds some 170,000 clones, around 93% found once. Sample: peripheral blood, taken 28 days after the second dose of the MenACWY control vaccine. Source of these receptors: an adult who received the MenACWY meningococcal vaccine as a control.

This rearrangement joins TRBV4-3 to TRBJ2-3; 10 bases agree with TRBD2. The CDR3 has 16 residues. Germline CDR1 is LGHNA and CDR2 is YSLEER. The V gene end was trimmed by 0 bases and the J gene end by 6 bases; junction bases not matched to a gene: 6. The CDR3 DNA reads as TGCGCCAGCAGCCAAGATCCTAGCGGGGGTGCGGATACGCAGTATTTT. Translating gives CASSQDPSGGADTQYF.

The CDR3 loop is CASSEAGTSSGDTQYF. CDR3 DNA sequence: TGTGCCAGCAGTGAAGCCGGGACTAGCTCAGGGGATACGCAGTATTTT. V is TRBV2 and J is TRBJ2-3, with 9 positions matching TRBD2. The V gene's germline CDR1 is SNHLY and CDR2 FYNNEI. CDR3 size: 16 residues. Unmatched junction bases numbered 7, after V lost 0 bases and J lost 6 bases.

This clone was observed a few times. The chain uses TRBV7-6 and TRBJ1-4; D remains unclear. Trimming shortened V by 5 bases and J by 6 bases, and 13 bases separated the two germline ends. The CDR3 totals 14 residues. The germline CDR1 and CDR2 sequences are SGHVS and FNYEAQ. Written as DNA, the CDR3 is TGTGCCAGCAGCCAGGCGCCCGCCCATGAAAAACTGTTTTTT. Translating gives CASSQAPAHEKLFF.

This chain links TRBV6-5 with TRBJ2-7; either TRBD1 or TRBD2 may supply D (5 bases each). This CDR3 is built from 15 residues. The ends were cut back, 5 bases at V and 0 bases at J, with 14 bases in the middle. Germline CDR1 and CDR2: MNHEY and SVGAGI. The CDR3 region is CASSRNVGPSYEQYF. The DNA of the CDR3 is TGTGCCAGCAGTCGAAACGTGGGACCCTCCTACGAGCAGTACTTC.

The rearrangement uses TRBV5-1 and TRBJ2-7; perhaps TRBD1 as D (6 bases). The V gene's germline CDR1 is SGHRS and CDR2 YFSETQ. The CDR3 is made up of 15 amino acids. V was trimmed by 0 bases and J by 3 bases, leaving 13 bases between them. CDR3 bases: TGCGCCAGCAGCTTGGAAGGCAGGGGATACTACGAGCAGTACTTC. Translation: CASSLEGRGYYEQYF.

The chain has TRBV2 and TRBJ2-5; D possibly corresponds to TRBD2 (7 bases). Trimming took 3 bases from V and 4 from J, leaving 15 bases between them. The CDR3 consists of 15 residues. From germline, CDR1 is SNHLY and CDR2 FYNNEI. CDR3 loop: CASSEPRGGGETQYF. DNA for the CDR3: TGTGCCAGCAGTGAGCCGCGGGGAGGGGGAGAGACCCAGTACTTC. Using reference TRBV2 and TRBJ2-5 for the parts outside the CDR3, the full variable domain is EPEVTQTPSHQVTQMGQEVILRCVPISNHLYFYWYRQILGQKVEFLVSFYNNEISEKSEIFDDQFSVERPDGSNFTLKIRSTKLEDSAMYFCASSEPRGGGETQYFGPGTRLLVL.

V and J are TRBV11-2 and TRBJ1-2, with D unclear. This CDR3 spans 12 amino acids. Per the germline V gene, CDR1 is SGHAT and CDR2 is FQNNGV. Trimming removed 1 base from V and 0 bases from J, with 0 bases in between. The CDR3 region has the DNA TGTGCCAGCAGCTTAGCTAACTATGGCTACACCTTC. This encodes CASSLANYGYTF.

The V gene is TRBV19, the J gene TRBJ1-5; TRBD1 aligns across 8 bases. J was trimmed by 6 bases and V by 3 bases; bases with no gene match: 4. The CDR3 has 14 residues. CDR1 LNHDA and CDR2 SQIVND come from the germline V gene (reference sequence). CDR3 loop: CASSMGQEVQPQHF. The CDR3, as DNA: TGTGCCAGTAGTATGGGACAGGAGGTTCAGCCCCAGCATTTT.

The chain uses TRBV6-6 and TRBJ2-2, with 8 bases identical to TRBD2. Per the germline V gene, CDR1 is MNHNY and CDR2 is SVGAGI (reference sequence). With 6 bases clipped from V and 8 bases from J, the junction kept 2 bases outside the gene matches. The CDR3 covers 12 residues. For the CDR3, the DNA is TGTGCCAGCAGCCCGGGAGGGGGGGAGCTGTTTTTT. Encoded protein: CASSPGGGELFF.

V is TRBV5-4 and J is TRBJ1-1; tentatively, D is TRBD1 (6 bases). Germline loops: CDR1 SGHNT, CDR2 YYREEE (reference sequence). The CDR3 loop spans 12 amino acids. V lost 2 bases and J lost 7, with 9 bases in between. The CDR3 sequence is CASSFRDNEAFF. CDR3 nucleotide sequence: TGTGCCAGCAGCTTTAGGGACAATGAAGCTTTCTTT. Together with reference TRBV5-4 and TRBJ1-1, the CDR3 gives the full variable domain: ETGVTQSPTHLIKTRGQQVTLRCSSQSGHNTVSWYQQALGQGPQFIFQYYREEENGRGNFPPRFSGLQFPNYSSELNVNALELDDSALYLCASSFRDNEAFFGQGTRLTVV.

V and J are TRBV6-1 and TRBJ1-5; TRBD1 is a possible D gene (6 bases). The V and J ends lost 0 bases and 0 bases respectively, with 9 bases between them. Looked up from germline, CDR1 is MNHNS and CDR2 is SASEGT. This CDR3 region has 16 residues. CDR3 nucleotide sequence: TGTGCCAGCAGTGAAGCGACAGGTTATAGCAATCAGCCCCAGCATTTT. Protein: CASSEATGYSNQPQHF.

This rearrangement joins TRBV15 to TRBJ2-5; possibly TRBD1 or TRBD2 for D (5 bases each). CDR3 size: 12 residues. Germline values: CDR1 LNHNV, CDR2 YYDKDF (reference sequence). V gave up 9 bases and J gave up 5 bases, with 13 bases separating them. This CDR3 is CATRGIRETQYF. The DNA for the CDR3 is TGTGCCACGAGGGGAATAAGGGAGACCCAGTACTTC.

The chain is built from TRBV18 and TRBJ1-5, with D perhaps matching TRBD1 (6 bases). The length of the CDR3 is 14 residues. Germline assignment: CDR1 KGHSH and CDR2 LQKENI. The germline V and J ends were trimmed by 5 bases and 6 bases, with 14 bases remaining between them. The CDR3, as DNA: TGTGCCAGCTCATCTACAGGGTCGAGTCAGCCCCAGCATTTT. It codes for CASSSTGSSQPQHF.

The V gene is TRBV27, the J gene TRBJ1-1; D is unclear. The V end lost 6 bases, the J end lost 4 bases, and 12 bases lay between the germline ends. The germline gives CDR1 MNHEY, CDR2 SMNVEV (reference sequence). There are 13 residues in the CDR3. The CDR3 is CASREEVGTEAFF. CDR3 in DNA: TGTGCCAGCAGGGAGGAGGTAGGCACTGAAGCTTTCTTT.

V is TRBV7-9 and J is TRBJ2-2; 7 bases match TRBD1. CDR3 size: 14 residues. V shed 5 bases, J shed 9 bases, and the junction held 9 bases outside the gene matches. CDR1 is SEHNR, CDR2 FQNEAQ, per germline (reference sequence). The CDR3 bases are TGTGCCAGCAGCCCAAGGACAGGTTCCAGGGAGCTGTTTTTT. It is translated as CASSPRTGSRELFF. Using reference TRBV7-9 and TRBJ2-2 for the parts outside the CDR3, the full variable domain is DTGVSQNPRHKITKRGQNVTFRCDPISEHNRLYWYRQTLGQGPEFLTYFQNEAQLEKSRLLSDRFSAERPKGSFSTLEIQRTEQGDSAMYLCASSPRTGSRELFFGEGSRLTVL.

The J gene is TRBJ1-6, the V gene TRBV12-3 or TRBV12-4; 11 bases match TRBD1. The J segment lost 10 bases and the V segment lost 6 bases, leaving 2 bases of the junction unmatched. The CDR3 has 13 amino acids. This CDR3 reads CASRGQGDSPLHF. The CDR3 DNA reads TGTGCCAGCAGGGGACAGGGGGACTCACCCCTCCACTTT.

The genes are TRBV18 and TRBJ2-3; D not certain. The V end lost 6 bases, the J end lost 2 bases, and 9 bases lay between the germline ends. Germline V lookup: CDR1 KGHSH, CDR2 LQKENI. The CDR3 sequence is 13 residues long. In nucleotides, the CDR3 is TGTGCCAGCTCTGTGACGGACACAGATACGCAGTATTTT. Its translation is CASSVTDTDTQYF.

The V and J genes are TRBV18 and TRBJ1-6; D is uncertain. The V and J ends lost 4 bases and 8 bases respectively, with 15 bases between them. There are 15 residues in the CDR3. Per germline, CDR1 KGHSH and CDR2 LQKENI. DNA for the CDR3: TGTGCCAGCTCACAAGACTATATATTAGATTCACCCCTCCACTTT. Its translation: CASSQDYILDSPLHF.